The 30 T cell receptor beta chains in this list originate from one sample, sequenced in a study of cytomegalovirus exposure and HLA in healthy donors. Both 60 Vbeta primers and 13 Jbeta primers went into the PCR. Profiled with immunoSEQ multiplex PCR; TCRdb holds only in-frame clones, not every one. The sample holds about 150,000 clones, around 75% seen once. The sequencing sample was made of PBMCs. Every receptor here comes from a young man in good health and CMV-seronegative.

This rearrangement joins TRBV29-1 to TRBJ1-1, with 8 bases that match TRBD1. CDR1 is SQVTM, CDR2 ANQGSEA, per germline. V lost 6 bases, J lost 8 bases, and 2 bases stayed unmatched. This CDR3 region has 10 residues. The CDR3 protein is CSVYRGEAFF. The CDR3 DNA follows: TGCAGCGTGTACAGGGGGGAAGCTTTCTTT.

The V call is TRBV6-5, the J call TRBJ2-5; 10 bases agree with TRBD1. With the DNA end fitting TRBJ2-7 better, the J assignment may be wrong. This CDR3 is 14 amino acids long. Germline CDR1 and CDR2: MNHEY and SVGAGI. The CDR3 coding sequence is TGTGCCAGCAGCCAACCCGGGACAGGGGCCGAGCAGTACTTC. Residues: CASSQPGTGAEQYF.

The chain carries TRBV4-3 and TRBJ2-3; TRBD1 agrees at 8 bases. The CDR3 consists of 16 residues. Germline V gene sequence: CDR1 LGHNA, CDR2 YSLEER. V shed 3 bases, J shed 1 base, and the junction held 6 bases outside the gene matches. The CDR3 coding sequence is TGCGCCAGCAGCCAGGGAACGGGACAGGGCACAGATACGCAGTATTTT. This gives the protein CASSQGTGQGTDTQYF.

The CDR3 bases are TGTGCCAGCTTGCTTCCCGCGGGTTATGGCTACACCTTC. Translation gives CASLLPAGYGYTF. The rearrangement links TRBV12-1 to TRBJ1-2. TRBV12-1 is classified as a pseudogene. The CDR3 has 13 residues.

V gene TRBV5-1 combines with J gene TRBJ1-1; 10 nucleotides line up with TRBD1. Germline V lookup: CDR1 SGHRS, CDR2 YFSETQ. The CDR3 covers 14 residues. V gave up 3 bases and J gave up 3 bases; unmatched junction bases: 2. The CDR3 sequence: CASSSGTGDTEAFF. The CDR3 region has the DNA TGCGCCAGCAGCTCCGGGACAGGGGACACTGAAGCTTTCTTT.

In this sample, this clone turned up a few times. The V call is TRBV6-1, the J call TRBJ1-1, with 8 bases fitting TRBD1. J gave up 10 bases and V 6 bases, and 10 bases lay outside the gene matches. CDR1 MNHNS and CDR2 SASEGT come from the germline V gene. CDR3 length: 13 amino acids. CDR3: CASSGGQGSRAFF. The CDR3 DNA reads TGTGCCAGCAGCGGAGGACAGGGAAGTAGAGCTTTCTTT.

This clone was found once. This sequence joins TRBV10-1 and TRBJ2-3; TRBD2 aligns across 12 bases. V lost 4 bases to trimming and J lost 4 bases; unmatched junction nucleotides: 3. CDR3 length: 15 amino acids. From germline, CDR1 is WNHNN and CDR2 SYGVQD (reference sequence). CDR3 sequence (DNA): TGCGCCAGCAGTGGGACTAGCGGGAAATCAGATACGCAGTATTTT. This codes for CASSGTSGKSDTQYF.

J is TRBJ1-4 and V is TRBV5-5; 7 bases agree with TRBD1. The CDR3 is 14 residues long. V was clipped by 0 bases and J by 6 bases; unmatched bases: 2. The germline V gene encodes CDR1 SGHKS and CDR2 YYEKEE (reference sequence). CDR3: CASSLVRGDEKLFF. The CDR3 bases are TGTGCCAGCAGCTTGGTCAGGGGGGATGAAAAACTGTTTTTT. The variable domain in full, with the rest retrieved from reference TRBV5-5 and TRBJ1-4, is DAGVTQSPTHLIKTRGQQVTLRCSPISGHKSVSWYQQVLGQGPQFIFQYYEKEERGRGNFPDRFSARQFPNYSSELNVNALLLGDSALYLCASSLVRGDEKLFFGSGTQLSVL.

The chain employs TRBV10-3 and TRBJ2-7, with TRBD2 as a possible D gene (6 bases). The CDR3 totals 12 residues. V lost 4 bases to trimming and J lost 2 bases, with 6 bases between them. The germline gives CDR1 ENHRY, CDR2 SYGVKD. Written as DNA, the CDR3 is TGTGCCATCAGTGGCGGGACCTACGAGCAGTACTTC. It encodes CAISGGTYEQYF.

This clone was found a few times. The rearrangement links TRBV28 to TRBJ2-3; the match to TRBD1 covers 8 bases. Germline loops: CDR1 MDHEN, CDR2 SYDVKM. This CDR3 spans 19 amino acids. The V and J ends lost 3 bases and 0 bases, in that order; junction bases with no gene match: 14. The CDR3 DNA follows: TGTGCCAGCAGTTTGGCGGGCCTGCAGGGGGCCCTTAGCACAGATACGCAGTATTTT. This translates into CASSLAGLQGALSTDTQYF.

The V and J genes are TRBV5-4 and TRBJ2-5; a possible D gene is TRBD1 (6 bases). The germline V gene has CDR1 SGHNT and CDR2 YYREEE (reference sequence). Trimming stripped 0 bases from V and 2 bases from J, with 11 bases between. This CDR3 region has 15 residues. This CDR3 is CASSLGTEGQETQYF. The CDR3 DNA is TGTGCCAGCAGCTTGGGGACAGAGGGGCAAGAGACCCAGTACTTC.

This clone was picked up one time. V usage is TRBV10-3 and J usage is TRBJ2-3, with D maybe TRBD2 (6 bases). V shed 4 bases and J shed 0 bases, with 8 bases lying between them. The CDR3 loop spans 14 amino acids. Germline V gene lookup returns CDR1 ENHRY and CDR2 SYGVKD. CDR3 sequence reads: CAISASGSTDTQYF. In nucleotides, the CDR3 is TGTGCCATCAGTGCAAGCGGGAGCACAGATACGCAGTATTTT.

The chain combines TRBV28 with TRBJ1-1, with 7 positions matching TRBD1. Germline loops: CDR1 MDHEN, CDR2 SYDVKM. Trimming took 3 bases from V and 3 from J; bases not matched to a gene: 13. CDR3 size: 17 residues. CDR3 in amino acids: CASSFPTGRTRDTEAFF. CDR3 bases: TGTGCCAGCAGTTTCCCGACAGGGCGAACCAGGGACACTGAAGCTTTCTTT.

CDR3 sequence reads: CASSLTQGTEAFF. Here the CDR3 DNA reads TGTGCCAGCAGCTTAACGCAGGGGACTGAAGCTTTCTTT. The chain employs TRBV7-9 and TRBJ1-1; maybe TRBD1 (6 bases). V was shortened by 2 bases and J by 5 bases, with 9 bases between the two germline ends. Germline CDR1 and CDR2: SEHNR and FQNEAQ (reference sequence). The CDR3 is made up of 13 amino acids.

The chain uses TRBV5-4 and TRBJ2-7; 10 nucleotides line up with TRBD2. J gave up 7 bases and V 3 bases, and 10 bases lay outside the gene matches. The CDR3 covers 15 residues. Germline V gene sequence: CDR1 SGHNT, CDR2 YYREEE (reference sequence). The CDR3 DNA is TGTGCCAGCAGCTCCCAGCGGGAGGGCCAGGGGGAGCAGTACTTC. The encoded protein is CASSSQREGQGEQYF.

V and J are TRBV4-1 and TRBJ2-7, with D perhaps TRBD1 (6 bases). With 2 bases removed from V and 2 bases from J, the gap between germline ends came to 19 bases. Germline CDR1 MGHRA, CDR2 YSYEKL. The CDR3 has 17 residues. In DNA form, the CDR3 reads TGCGCCAGCAGCCAAAACCCTCCGGACAGCGAGGCCTACGAGCAGTACTTC. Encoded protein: CASSQNPPDSEAYEQYF.

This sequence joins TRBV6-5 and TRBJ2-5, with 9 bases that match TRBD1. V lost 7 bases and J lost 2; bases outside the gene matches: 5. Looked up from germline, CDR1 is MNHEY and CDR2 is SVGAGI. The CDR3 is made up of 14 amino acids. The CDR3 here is CASNYGTGQETQYF. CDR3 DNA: TGTGCCAGCAACTACGGGACAGGGCAAGAGACCCAGTACTTC.

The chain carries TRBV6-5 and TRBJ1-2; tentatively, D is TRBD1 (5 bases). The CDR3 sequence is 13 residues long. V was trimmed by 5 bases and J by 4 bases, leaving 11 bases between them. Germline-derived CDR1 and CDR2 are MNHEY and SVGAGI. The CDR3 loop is CASSGGAFYGYTF. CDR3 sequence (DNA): TGTGCCAGCAGTGGAGGGGCATTCTATGGCTACACCTTC.

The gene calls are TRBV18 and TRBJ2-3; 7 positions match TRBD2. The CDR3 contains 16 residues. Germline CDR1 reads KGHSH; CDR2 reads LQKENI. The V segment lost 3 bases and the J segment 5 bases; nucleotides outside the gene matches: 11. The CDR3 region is CASSPSPAGVLDTQYF. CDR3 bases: TGTGCCAGCTCACCCTCCCCGGCGGGAGTGTTAGATACGCAGTATTTT.

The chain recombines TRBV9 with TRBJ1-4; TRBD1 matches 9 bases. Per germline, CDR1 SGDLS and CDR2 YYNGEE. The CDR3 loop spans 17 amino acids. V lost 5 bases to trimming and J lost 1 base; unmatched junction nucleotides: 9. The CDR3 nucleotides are TGTGCCAGCAGAGAACAGGGGGCGTTGGAAACTAATGAAAAACTGTTTTTT. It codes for CASREQGALETNEKLFF.

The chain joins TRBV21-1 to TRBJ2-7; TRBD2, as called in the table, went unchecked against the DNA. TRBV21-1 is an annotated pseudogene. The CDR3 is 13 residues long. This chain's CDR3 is CARLSGSSYEQYF. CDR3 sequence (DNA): TGTGCCAGACTTAGCGGTAGCTCCTACGAGCAGTACTTC.

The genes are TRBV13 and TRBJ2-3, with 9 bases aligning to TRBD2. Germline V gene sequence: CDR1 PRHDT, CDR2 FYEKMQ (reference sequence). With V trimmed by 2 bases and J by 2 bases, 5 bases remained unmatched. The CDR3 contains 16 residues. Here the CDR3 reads CASSLRLAGNTDTQYF. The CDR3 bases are TGTGCCAGCAGCTTAAGGCTAGCGGGAAACACAGATACGCAGTATTTT.

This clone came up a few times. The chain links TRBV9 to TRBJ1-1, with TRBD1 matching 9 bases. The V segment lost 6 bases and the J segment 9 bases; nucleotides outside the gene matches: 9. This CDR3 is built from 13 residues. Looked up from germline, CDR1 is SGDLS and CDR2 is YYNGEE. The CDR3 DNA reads TGTGCCAGCACGTCCCGGGACAGGGTACAAGCTTTCTTT. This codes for CASTSRDRVQAFF. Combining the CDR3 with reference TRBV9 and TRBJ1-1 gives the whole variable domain DSGVTQTPKHLITATGQRVTLRCSPRSGDLSVYWYQQSLDQGLQFLIQYYNGEERAKGNILERFSAQQFPDLHSELNLSSLELGDSALYFCASTSRDRVQAFFGQGTRLTVV.

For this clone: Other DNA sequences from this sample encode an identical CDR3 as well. The CDR3 sequence is CASRGRERLPYNEQFF. CDR3 nucleotide sequence: TGCGCCAGCAGGGGGCGGGAGAGATTACCGTACAATGAGCAGTTCTTC. The chain links TRBV10-2 to TRBJ2-1, with 7 bases identical to TRBD2. The CDR3 has 16 amino acids. From germline, CDR1 is WSHSY and CDR2 SAAADI. Germline trimming cut 6 bases from V and 4 bases from J; bases unmatched to any gene: 12.

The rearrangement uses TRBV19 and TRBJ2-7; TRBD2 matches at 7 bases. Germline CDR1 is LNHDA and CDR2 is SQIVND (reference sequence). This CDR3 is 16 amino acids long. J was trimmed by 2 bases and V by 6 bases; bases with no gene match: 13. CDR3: CASRDPAGAPPYEQYF. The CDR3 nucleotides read TGTGCCAGTAGGGATCCCGCGGGAGCCCCTCCCTACGAGCAGTACTTC.

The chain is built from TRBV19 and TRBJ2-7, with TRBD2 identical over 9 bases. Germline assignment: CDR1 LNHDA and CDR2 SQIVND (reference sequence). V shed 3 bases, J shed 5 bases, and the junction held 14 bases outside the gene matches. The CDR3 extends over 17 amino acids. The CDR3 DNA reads TGTGCCAGTAGTATTCGTGATTCTAGCGGGATGGGGGACGAGCAGTACTTC. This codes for CASSIRDSSGMGDEQYF. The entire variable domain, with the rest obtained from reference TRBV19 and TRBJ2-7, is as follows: DGGITQSPKYLFRKEGQNVTLSCEQNLNHDAMYWYRQDPGQGLRLIYYSQIVNDFQKGDIAEGYSVSREKKESFPLTVTSAQKNPTAFYLCASSIRDSSGMGDEQYFGPGTRLTVT.

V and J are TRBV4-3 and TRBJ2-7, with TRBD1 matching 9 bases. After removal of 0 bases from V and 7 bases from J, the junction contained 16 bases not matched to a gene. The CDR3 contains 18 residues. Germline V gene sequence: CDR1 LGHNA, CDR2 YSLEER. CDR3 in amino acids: CASSQDGGGQGLGREQYF. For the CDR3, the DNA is TGCGCCAGCAGCCAAGATGGGGGGGGACAGGGCCTCGGTAGGGAGCAGTACTTC.

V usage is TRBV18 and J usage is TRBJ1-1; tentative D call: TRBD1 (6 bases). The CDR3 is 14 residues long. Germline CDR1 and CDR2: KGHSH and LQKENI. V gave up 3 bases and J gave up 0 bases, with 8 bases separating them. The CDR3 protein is CASSPTGMNTEAFF. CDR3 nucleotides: TGTGCCAGCTCACCGACAGGCATGAACACTGAAGCTTTCTTT.

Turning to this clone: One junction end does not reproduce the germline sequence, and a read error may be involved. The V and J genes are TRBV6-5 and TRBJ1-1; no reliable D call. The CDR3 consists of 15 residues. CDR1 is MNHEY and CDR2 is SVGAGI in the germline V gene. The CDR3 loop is CASSYSRGVKTEAFF. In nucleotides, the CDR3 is TGTGCCAGCAGTTACTCGCGGGGAGTGAAGACTGAAGCTTTCTTT.

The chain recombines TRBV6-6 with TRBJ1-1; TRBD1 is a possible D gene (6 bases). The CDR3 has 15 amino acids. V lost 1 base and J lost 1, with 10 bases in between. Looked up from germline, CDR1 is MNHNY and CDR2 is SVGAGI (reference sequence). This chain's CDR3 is CASSYFTGSNTEAFF. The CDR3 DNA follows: TGTGCCAGCAGTTACTTTACAGGGTCGAACACTGAAGCTTTCTTT.